This is a list of T cell receptor beta chains from one sample in a study of T cells in localized non-small cell lung cancer. Sequenced by immunoSEQ multiplex PCR; TCRdb stores in-frame clones only, minus some. The repertoire holds a few thousand clones, with 20% to 25% as singletons. The sequencing here drew on lung tumor tissue, taken before any cancer treatment. The receptors come from a woman between 40 and 69 years old with stage III lung adenocarcinoma. Both conserved end residues are part of each CDR3. D genes are given only for firm matches. Where a row states a size, it is once, few, many or the class of an expanded clone; other rows omit it.

few	TRBV11-3	TRBJ2-3	TRBD1	CASSLEQGSTDTQYF	TGTGCCAGCAGCTTAGAACAGGGGAGCACAGATACGCAGTATTTT
medium-sized	TRBV11-3	TRBJ2-3	TRBD2	CASSLEGTSLNTQYF	TGTGCCAGCAGCTTAGAGGGGACTAGCCTGAATACGCAGTATTTT
NA	TRBV6-8	TRBJ2-3	TRBD1	CASSPRTGSDTQYF	TGTGCCAGCAGTCCTCGGACAGGGAGCGATACGCAGTATTTT
medium-sized	TRBV11-3	TRBJ2-3	NA	CASSLVLAADTQYF	TGTGCCAGCAGCTTAGTGTTAGCGGCAGATACGCAGTATTTT
NA	TRBV5-1	TRBJ1-6	NA	CASSLEQGRNSPLHF	TGCGCCAGCAGCTTGGAACAGGGAAGGAATTCACCCCTCCACTTT
large	TRBV6-8	TRBJ1-2	NA	CASSYSFQGAYGYTF	TGTGCCAGCAGTTACTCGTTTCAGGGCGCCTATGGCTACACCTTC
NA	TRBV9	TRBJ1-1	TRBD1	CASSPRQGITEAFF	TGTGCCAGCAGCCCGCGACAGGGAATCACTGAAGCTTTCTTT
NA	TRBV11-3	TRBJ2-7	NA	CASSSNPSDDEQYF	TGTGCCAGCAGCTCGAATCCTAGCGATGACGAGCAGTACTTC
few	TRBV11-3	TRBJ2-1	TRBD2	CASSPSGSYNEQFF	TGTGCCAGCAGCCCTAGCGGGAGTTACAATGAGCAGTTCTTC
few	TRBV6-8	TRBJ1-1	NA	CAIKGVNTEAFF	TGTGCCATCAAGGGAGTGAACACTGAAGCTTTCTTT
few	TRBV9	TRBJ2-7	TRBD2	CASGGGNYEQYF	TGTGCCAGCGGGGGAGGGAACTACGAGCAGTACTTC
few	TRBV11-3	TRBJ2-5	NA	CASSFVQGEYQETQYF	TGTGCCAGCAGCTTCGTGCAGGGAGAGTACCAAGAGACCCAGTACTTC
few	TRBV28	TRBJ1-1	NA	CASSPGPPAYTEAFF	TGTGCCAGCAGTCCCGGGCCCCCGGCGTACACTGAAGCTTTCTTT
few	TRBV28	TRBJ2-7	TRBD2	CATLREWYEQYF	TGTGCCACTTTGCGGGAGTGGTACGAGCAGTACTTC
few	TRBV4-1	TRBJ2-7	TRBD1	CASSQEISGGAGIEQYF	TGCGCCAGCAGCCAAGAAATTTCAGGGGGCGCAGGGATCGAGCAGTACTTC
few	TRBV28	TRBJ1-1	NA	CASSPAGANTEAFF	TGTGCCAGCAGTCCCGCTGGGGCGAACACTGAAGCTTTCTTT
few	TRBV28	TRBJ2-2	NA	CASSSPPLGELFF	TGTGCCAGCAGTTCCCCCCCCCTCGGGGAGCTGTTTTTT
NA	TRBV6-8	TRBJ2-7	TRBD2	CASSPPRTSGGGAEQYF	TGTGCCAGCAGCCCTCCTCGGACTAGCGGGGGCGGGGCGGAGCAGTACTTC
few	TRBV6-8	TRBJ2-7	NA	CASSQTNYEQYF	TGTGCCAGCAGTCAGACAAATTACGAGCAGTACTTC
few	TRBV11-3	TRBJ2-2	TRBD1	CASSPPGGQGAGELFF	TGTGCCAGCAGCCCCCCTGGGGGACAGGGGGCCGGGGAGCTGTTTTTT
medium-sized	TRBV28	TRBJ2-1	TRBD2	CASRSISGGEYNEQFF	TGTGCCAGCAGATCAATCAGCGGGGGGGAATACAATGAGCAGTTCTTC
NA	TRBV19	TRBJ1-5	TRBD1	CASRGTGVSNQPQHF	TGTGCCAGTAGAGGGACAGGGGTTAGCAATCAGCCCCAGCATTTT
NA	TRBV5-1	TRBJ2-1	TRBD1	CASSFRGQGTNEQFF	TGCGCCAGCAGCTTCAGGGGACAGGGTACGAATGAGCAGTTCTTC
NA	TRBV19	TRBJ2-3	TRBD2	CASSSLAGGRGDTQYF	TGTGCCAGTAGTTCCTTAGCGGGAGGTCGTGGAGATACGCAGTATTTT
few	TRBV12-5	TRBJ2-7	NA	CASKWGNDEQYF	TGTGCCAGCAAGTGGGGGAATGACGAGCAGTACTTC
NA	TRBV29-1	TRBJ2-7	NA	CSAATGSHEQYF	TGCAGCGCCGCTACAGGGTCCCACGAGCAGTACTTC
medium-sized	TRBV9	TRBJ2-7	NA	CASSVDDTYEQYF	TGTGCCAGCAGCGTAGACGACACCTACGAGCAGTACTTC
medium-sized	TRBV9	TRBJ2-3	TRBD2	CASSGSGGARNTDTQYF	TGTGCCAGCAGCGGTAGCGGGGGGGCCAGAAACACAGATACGCAGTATTTT
NA	TRBV19	TRBJ2-3	TRBD2	CASSPGLAGRLTSTDTQYF	TGTGCCAGTAGTCCTGGACTAGCGGGGAGACTTACTAGCACAGATACGCAGTATTTT
NA	TRBV18	TRBJ2-3	NA	CASSSSTDTQYF	TGTGCCAGCTCATCTAGCACAGATACGCAGTATTTT
NA	TRBV29-1	TRBJ2-2	TRBD1	CSVMGQTNTGELFF	TGCAGCGTGATGGGACAGACGAACACCGGGGAGCTGTTTTTT
NA	TRBV9	TRBJ2-3	NA	CASSVREGPRGTDTQYF	TGTGCCAGCAGCGTGAGGGAAGGGCCCCGCGGCACAGATACGCAGTATTTT
large	TRBV11-3	TRBJ2-2	NA	CASSPSKIVNTGELFF	TGTGCCAGCAGCCCGAGCAAGATAGTTAACACCGGGGAGCTGTTTTTT
few	TRBV6-8	TRBJ1-5	NA	CASSDWVISNQPQHF	TGTGCCAGCAGTGATTGGGTTATTAGCAATCAGCCCCAGCATTTT
NA	TRBV23-1	TRBJ2-4	TRBD2	CASSQDRVGGVNIQYF	TGCGCCAGCAGCCAAGATCGCGTCGGGGGGGTAAACATTCAGTACTTC
NA	TRBV29-1	TRBJ2-1	TRBD1	CSVRTGPSSYNEQFF	TGCAGCGTCCGGACAGGGCCAAGCTCCTACAATGAGCAGTTCTTC
NA	TRBV5-1	TRBJ2-7	TRBD1	CASSSTGTGHYEQYF	TGCGCCAGCAGCTCTACCGGGACAGGCCACTACGAGCAGTACTTC
few	TRBV6-8	TRBJ2-5	TRBD2	CASSYSPPGGYQETQYF	TGTGCCAGCAGTTACTCTCCTCCGGGGGGGTACCAAGAGACCCAGTACTTC
large	TRBV15	TRBJ2-1	NA	CATSRSSTQVNEQFF	TGTGCCACCAGCAGATCTAGTACACAGGTAAATGAGCAGTTCTTC
NA	TRBV30	TRBJ2-3	NA	CAWSVGRRGTDTQYF	TGTGCCTGGAGTGTTGGGCGGCGTGGCACAGATACGCAGTATTTT
NA	TRBV4-1	TRBJ2-3	NA	CASSQGLRSADTQYF	TGCGCCAGCAGCCAAGGCCTAAGGAGTGCAGATACGCAGTATTTT
few	TRBV9	TRBJ1-1	NA	CASSAVLRNTEAFF	TGTGCCAGCAGCGCCGTACTCCGGAACACTGAAGCTTTCTTT
NA	TRBV9	TRBJ2-7	NA	CASSPGPQGLLYEQYF	TGTGCCAGCAGCCCGGGGCCGCAGGGTTTGCTCTACGAGCAGTACTTC
NA	TRBV18	TRBJ1-2	NA	CASSPSGGRGDGYTF	TGTGCCAGCTCACCATCTGGGGGGCGCGGTGATGGCTACACCTTC
NA	TRBV29-1	TRBJ2-1	NA	CSVGGRGGFRDNEQFF	TGCAGCGTTGGAGGTCGTGGGGGCTTCCGCGACAATGAGCAGTTCTTC
NA	TRBV30	TRBJ2-7	TRBD2	CAWCAGGYDEQYF	TGTGCCTGGTGCGCGGGAGGGTACGACGAGCAGTACTTC
NA	TRBV18	TRBJ2-5	NA	CASSLSDSPQETQYF	TGTGCCAGCTCACTCTCGGACAGTCCCCAAGAGACCCAGTACTTC
NA	TRBV15	TRBJ2-3	NA	CATSFSRQTGTDTQYF	TGTGCCACCAGCTTCTCCCGACAGACCGGAACAGATACGCAGTATTTT
NA	TRBV18	TRBJ1-1	NA	CASSPRTVRRANTEAFF	TGTGCCAGCTCACCACGGACAGTCAGGAGGGCGAACACTGAAGCTTTCTTT
NA	TRBV6-8	TRBJ2-7	TRBD1	CASSYPGQGDEQYF	TGTGCCAGCAGTTACCCGGGACAGGGGGACGAGCAGTACTTC
few	TRBV11-3	TRBJ2-4	NA	CASSFGQGGAKNIQYF	TGTGCCAGCAGCTTCGGGCAGGGGGGTGCCAAAAACATTCAGTACTTC
NA	TRBV30	TRBJ1-1	NA	CAFARGVNTEAFF	TGTGCCTTCGCGAGAGGGGTGAACACTGAAGCTTTCTTT
once	TRBV10-2	TRBJ2-1	NA	CASSESRRYNEQFF	TGCGCCAGCAGTGAGTCGAGACGTTACAATGAGCAGTTCTTC
few	TRBV6-1	TRBJ2-1	NA	CASSEALGGGNEQFF	TGTGCCAGCAGTGAAGCGCTTGGGGGAGGCAATGAGCAGTTCTTC
medium-sized	TRBV11-3	TRBJ1-3	TRBD1	CASTTPGQGSGNTIYF	TGTGCCAGCACGACTCCGGGACAGGGGTCTGGAAACACCATATATTTT